The rows below give T cell receptor beta chains drawn from one sample of a study of blood T cell repertoires in COVID-19. TCRdb's copy holds only in-frame clones and misses some; the assay was immunoSEQ multiplex PCR. The sample yields hundreds of thousands of clones, around nine tenths seen once. The sequenced sample consisted of peripheral blood. These receptor sequences come from a man in his sixties with acute or convalescent COVID-19. The CDR3 runs from the conserved cysteine through the conserved F or W. Each record gives: V gene, CDR3 protein.

v_gene: TRBV3-1/TRBV3-2
CDR3aa: CASSDKQGETQYF

v_gene: TRBV7-9
CDR3aa: CASSPRQGANGYTF

v_gene: TRBV24-1
CDR3aa: CATSDLRDRATSTDTQYF

v_gene: TRBV5-4
CDR3aa: CASHGGGSYEQYF

v_gene: TRBV10-2
CDR3aa: CASSSLPTYEQYF

v_gene: TRBV5-1
CDR3aa: CASSSSGTLQETQYF

v_gene: TRBV6-1
CDR3aa: CASSESRQGGGSYNSPLHF

v_gene: TRBV9
CDR3aa: CASSTGSGPYEQYF

v_gene: TRBV27
CDR3aa: CASSPTGGLGTEAFF

v_gene: TRBV6-5
CDR3aa: CASNRANQETQYF

v_gene: TRBV14
CDR3aa: CASSQVRVTGGEQYF

v_gene: TRBV2
CDR3aa: CASSYWIRDREYEQYF

v_gene: TRBV30
CDR3aa: CAWSVPLAGAGDTQYF

v_gene: TRBV7-3
CDR3aa: CASSLSGARSGANVLTF

v_gene: TRBV27
CDR3aa: CASSLSGRGTEAFF

v_gene: TRBV3-1/TRBV3-2
CDR3aa: CASRPTGEETQYF

v_gene: TRBV19
CDR3aa: CASSIGGDSYGYTF

v_gene: TRBV7-2
CDR3aa: CASSRQGGTEAFF

v_gene: TRBV18
CDR3aa: CASSPDDRVAGNTIYF

v_gene: TRBV5-4
CDR3aa: CASSLRKSNSGANVLTF

v_gene: TRBV6-5
CDR3aa: CASLTGSATNEKLFF

v_gene: TRBV5-1
CDR3aa: CASSLGTGTNTGELFF

v_gene: TRBV11-2
CDR3aa: CASSLGGQEQYF

v_gene: TRBV2
CDR3aa: CASSGDRGAADTQYF

v_gene: TRBV7-9
CDR3aa: CASSLGGQGRDQPQHF

v_gene: TRBV11-2
CDR3aa: CASSLRTVNEQYF

v_gene: TRBV27
CDR3aa: CASSLSFSGGYTF

v_gene: TRBV11-3
CDR3aa: CASSTLAGNTGELFF

v_gene: TRBV18
CDR3aa: CASSFWTGTDTGELFF

v_gene: TRBV7-6
CDR3aa: CASSLTGSQETQYF

v_gene: TRBV4-3
CDR3aa: CASSQEIMTVYYGYTF

v_gene: TRBV12-3/TRBV12-4
CDR3aa: CASTQENQPQHF

v_gene: TRBV11-2
CDR3aa: CASSEGQGARGSYNEQFF

v_gene: TRBV29-1
CDR3aa: CSVEFRGSTDTQYF

v_gene: TRBV30
CDR3aa: CAWRLRDSNSPLHF

v_gene: TRBV27
CDR3aa: CASSPLAYQETQYF

v_gene: TRBV2
CDR3aa: CASSDFRVSSEKLFF

v_gene: TRBV27
CDR3aa: CASSLTRTGYNEQFF

v_gene: TRBV29-1
CDR3aa: CSVYIAKNIQYF

v_gene: TRBV20-1
CDR3aa: CSASREQGTANTEAFF

v_gene: TRBV29-1
CDR3aa: CSVAVPGQGRNTEAFF

v_gene: TRBV6-5
CDR3aa: CASTVERGLRETQYF

v_gene: TRBV5-1
CDR3aa: CASSLGDRSTYEQYF

v_gene: TRBV23-1
CDR3aa: CASSQSSGYGYTF

v_gene: TRBV9
CDR3aa: CASSVEGTGDSPLHF

v_gene: TRBV21-1
CDR3aa: CASSKCRPVREKLFF

v_gene: TRBV27
CDR3aa: CASSLRAGVGEQYF

v_gene: TRBV7-9
CDR3aa: CASSLARGANYGYTF

v_gene: TRBV12-3/TRBV12-4
CDR3aa: CASSFPRNTEAFF